The rows below give T cell receptor beta chains drawn from one sample of a study of cytomegalovirus exposure and HLA in healthy donors. Clones were sequenced by immunoSEQ multiplex PCR, and TCRdb holds only the in-frame ones, with some missing. Here the sample spans some 42,000 clones, 45% to 65% being singletons. The material sequenced was PBMCs. The receptors were sampled from a human donor in good health. Both conserved end residues are part of each CDR3. The order of the fields is CDR3 length, clone size, V gene, D gene, J gene, CDR3 DNA, CDR3 protein. D genes are given only for firm matches. The size field is filled for only some rows; it gives once, few, many or a size class.

>14|.|TRBV29-1|TRBD1|TRBJ2-5
TGCAGCGTTGAACTAGACAGGGAATTAGAGACCCAGTACTTC
CSVELDRELETQYF
>15|.|TRBV2|TRBD2|TRBJ2-1
TGTGCCAGCACCCCCCAGGGACTAGCCCACAATGAGCAGTTCTTC
CASTPQGLAHNEQFF
>14|.|TRBV10-3|TRBD2|TRBJ2-2
TGTGCCATCAGGGGACTAGCGGGGGCCGGGGAGCTGTTTTTT
CAIRGLAGAGELFF
>14|.|TRBV7-9|TRBD1|TRBJ1-6
TGTGCCAGCAGTACCGGGACAGGGGAATCACCCCTCCACTTT
CASSTGTGESPLHF
>15|many|TRBV6-1|.|TRBJ2-2
TGTGCCAGCAGTGAATGGGCGGGGAACACCGGGGAGCTGTTTTTT
CASSEWAGNTGELFF
>13|.|TRBV6-6|TRBD2|TRBJ2-7
TGTGCCAGCAGCTGGTCAGGGACTACGGAGCAGTACTTC
CASSWSGTTEQYF
>15|.|TRBV11-2|.|TRBJ1-1
TGTGCCAGCAGCTTAGGATCACTCATGAACACTGAAGCTTTCTTT
CASSLGSLMNTEAFF
>18|few|TRBV4-1|TRBD1|TRBJ1-2
TGCGCCAGCAGCCAAGATAGTGAAGGGACAGGGATTTCCTATGGCTACACCTTC
CASSQDSEGTGISYGYTF
>12|few|TRBV10-3|TRBD1|TRBJ2-1
TGTGCCGTCCAGGGGGTCTGGAATGAGCAGTTCTTC
CAVQGVWNEQFF
>14|few|TRBV7-7|TRBD1|TRBJ2-5
TGTGCTAGCAGCTTTGGGACAGGGCAAGAGACCCAGTACTTC
CASSFGTGQETQYF
>13|few|TRBV27|.|TRBJ1-6
TGTGCCAGCAGTGCCTGGGGCAATTCACCCCTCCACTTT
CASSAWGNSPLHF
>15|.|TRBV27|TRBD1|TRBJ1-5
TGTGCCAGCAGTTTATTTACAGGGGGCAATCAGCCCCAGCATTTT
CASSLFTGGNQPQHF
>17|few|TRBV12-5|TRBD1|TRBJ1-1
TGTGCTAGTGGTTTGACTCAACAGGACAGGGAGGGGGGGGGAGCTTTCTTT
CASGLTQQDREGGGAFF
>15|.|TRBV5-1|TRBD2|TRBJ2-7
TGCGCCAGCAGCCCCCTAGCGGGAGCCGGCTACGAGCAGTACTTC
CASSPLAGAGYEQYF
>15|.|TRBV28|.|TRBJ2-4
TGTGCCAGCAAACCGATGGACAGCCTTAAAAACATTCAGTACTTC
CASKPMDSLKNIQYF
>17|.|TRBV2|.|TRBJ1-5
TGTGCCAGCAGCGTAGCGGGACGGATTAAGGACAATCAGCCCCAGCATTTT
CASSVAGRIKDNQPQHF
>12|.|TRBV28|.|TRBJ1-2
TGTGCCAGCAGTCTAAAAGCCTATGGCTACACCTTC
CASSLKAYGYTF
>14|.|TRBV28|TRBD1|TRBJ1-1
TGTGCCAGCAGGGGGGACAGGGTGAACACTGAAGCTTTCTTT
CASRGDRVNTEAFF
>18|once|TRBV28|TRBD2|TRBJ2-3
TGTGCCAGCCGGACTAGCGGGGGGGTATTACCAGGCACAGATACGCAGTATTTT
CASRTSGGVLPGTDTQYF
>16|.|TRBV7-3|.|TRBJ2-1
TGTGCCAGCAGCCCACGGGGTCTAATTTCCTACAATGAGCAGTTCTTC
CASSPRGLISYNEQFF
>14|few|TRBV7-2|.|TRBJ1-1
TGTGCCAGCAGCAGGAATCAGGGGAACACTGAAGCTTTCTTT
CASSRNQGNTEAFF
>13|.|TRBV7-2|.|TRBJ1-5
TGTGCCAGCAGCTTCTATTTTAATCAGCCCCAGCATTTT
CASSFYFNQPQHF
>13|.|TRBV29-1|.|TRBJ2-7
TGCAGCGTTGGGGTATTAGGGGTGTACGAGCAGTACTTC
CSVGVLGVYEQYF
>15|few|TRBV14|.|TRBJ2-7
TGTGCCAGCAGCCATAGAGCGGAAGGGGGCTACGAGCAGTACTTC
CASSHRAEGGYEQYF
>14|few|TRBV6-4|.|TRBJ2-2
TGTGCCAGCAGTGGCTTCGGTGGCACCGGGGAGCTGTTTTTT
CASSGFGGTGELFF
>15|.|TRBV9|TRBD1|TRBJ2-4
TGTGCCAGCAGCCCTTCAGGGGGTGTGAGAAACATTCAGTACTTC
CASSPSGGVRNIQYF
>16|.|TRBV4-3|TRBD1|TRBJ2-7
TGCGCCAGCAGCCAAGGGGTGACAGGGGGGGAAGACGAGCAGTACTTC
CASSQGVTGGEDEQYF
>18|.|TRBV4-3|.|TRBJ1-6
TGCGCCAGCAGCCAAGAGGTATTCGGGTCCACGTATAATTCACCCCTCCACTTT
CASSQEVFGSTYNSPLHF
>14|.|TRBV6-1|.|TRBJ2-1
TGTGCCAGCATTTACGGGAGCTCCTACAATGAGCAGTTCTTC
CASIYGSSYNEQFF
>15|.|TRBV11-2|TRBD2|TRBJ2-1
TGTGCCAGCAGCTTCGGGGGGATTCTCCACAATGAGCAGTTCTTC
CASSFGGILHNEQFF
>12|.|TRBV7-2|.|TRBJ1-5
TGTGCCAGCAGCTTAACCCCAGGCCCCCAGCATTTT
CASSLTPGPQHF
>14|.|TRBV7-9|TRBD2|TRBJ2-5
TGTGCCAGCAGCCCCGGGAGGGGATGGGAGACCCAGTACTTC
CASSPGRGWETQYF
>14|.|TRBV18|.|TRBJ1-1
TGTGCCAGCTCCCAATTGGACAGCCCAATGGGGGCTTTCTTT
CASSQLDSPMGAFF
>17|.|TRBV4-3|TRBD2|TRBJ2-2
TGCGCCAGCAGCCAAGATGGGAAGCGGGAGACTTCCGGGGAGCTGTTTTTT
CASSQDGKRETSGELFF
>15|.|TRBV29-1|TRBD2|TRBJ2-1
TGCAGCGTTGTAAAAACAGCGGGAGTCTACAATGAGCAGTTCTTC
CSVVKTAGVYNEQFF
>14|.|TRBV7-9|TRBD1|TRBJ1-2
TGTGCCAGCAGCTTAACAGGGGGCAACTATGGCTACACCTTC
CASSLTGGNYGYTF
>14|.|TRBV4-1|TRBD1|TRBJ2-1
TGCGCCAGCAATGGACAGGCCTCCTACAATGAGCAGTTCTTC
CASNGQASYNEQFF
>14|.|TRBV9|TRBD2|TRBJ2-7
TGTGCCAGCAGCGAGCAAGCGGGGAGCTACGAGCAGTACTTC
CASSEQAGSYEQYF
>16|.|TRBV5-6|TRBD1|TRBJ1-3
TGTGCCAGCAGCGTTTTAGGGACAGGGAGCGGAAACACCATATATTTT
CASSVLGTGSGNTIYF
>19|.|TRBV19|.|TRBJ1-4
TGTGCCAGTACCTCGGGGGGGGGAGTAGAATCCTCAACTAATGAAAAACTGTTTTTT
CASTSGGGVESSTNEKLFF
>15|.|TRBV7-2|.|TRBJ1-6
TGTGCCAGCAGCTTTGGCAGGACACCAAATTCACCCCTCCACTTT
CASSFGRTPNSPLHF
>14|.|TRBV6-5|.|TRBJ1-2
TGTGCCAGCAGTTACTCGGGGGGACCCTATGGCTACACCTTC
CASSYSGGPYGYTF
>18|.|TRBV7-2|TRBD1|TRBJ2-6
TGTGCCAGCAGCTTAGAGGCAGGGGGCGGGTCTGGGGCCAACGTCCTGACTTTC
CASSLEAGGGSGANVLTF
>14|once|TRBV12-2|.|TRBJ1-4
TGTGCAAGTCGTCACGACAGGGGGGGTGAAAAACTGTTTTTT
CASRHDRGGEKLFF
>14|.|TRBV2|.|TRBJ2-7
TGTGCCAGCAGCTTCGACAGCAACTCCTACGAGCAGTACTTC
CASSFDSNSYEQYF